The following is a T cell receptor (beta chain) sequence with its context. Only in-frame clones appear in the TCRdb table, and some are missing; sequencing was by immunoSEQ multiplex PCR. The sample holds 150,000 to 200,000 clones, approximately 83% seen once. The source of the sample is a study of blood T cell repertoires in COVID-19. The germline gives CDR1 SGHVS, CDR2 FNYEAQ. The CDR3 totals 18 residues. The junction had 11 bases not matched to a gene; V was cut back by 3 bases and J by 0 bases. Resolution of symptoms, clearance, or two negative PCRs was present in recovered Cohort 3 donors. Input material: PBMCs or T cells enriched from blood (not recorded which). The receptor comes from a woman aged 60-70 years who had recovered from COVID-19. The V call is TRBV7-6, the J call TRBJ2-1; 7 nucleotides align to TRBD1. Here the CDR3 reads CASSFFLTGRVSYNEQFF. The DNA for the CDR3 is TGTGCCAGCAGCTTCTTCCTGACAGGGCGGGTCTCCTACAATGAGCAGTTCTTC.